This T cell receptor (beta chain) comes out of a study of cytomegalovirus exposure and HLA in healthy donors. Donors were drawn from the roughly 130-subject validation cohort, separate from the approximately 680-subject first cohort. Per germline, CDR1 MGHRA and CDR2 YSYEKL. This CDR3 spans 18 amino acids. V lost 6 bases, J lost 4 bases, and 15 bases stayed unmatched. Data came from immunoSEQ multiplex PCR; TCRdb stores just in-frame clones and leaves some out. The data hold roughly 90,000 clones, with around 85% observed a single time. The sequencing sample was made of PBMCs. V and J are TRBV4-1 and TRBJ2-3, with 11 bases lining up with TRBD2. This sequence was found in a man aged 18 to 35 in good health and CMV-seropositive. CDR3 sequence: CASSYLSGTSGSADTQYF. DNA of the CDR3: TGCGCCAGCAGTTACCTATCCGGGACTAGCGGCAGTGCAGATACGCAGTATTTT.